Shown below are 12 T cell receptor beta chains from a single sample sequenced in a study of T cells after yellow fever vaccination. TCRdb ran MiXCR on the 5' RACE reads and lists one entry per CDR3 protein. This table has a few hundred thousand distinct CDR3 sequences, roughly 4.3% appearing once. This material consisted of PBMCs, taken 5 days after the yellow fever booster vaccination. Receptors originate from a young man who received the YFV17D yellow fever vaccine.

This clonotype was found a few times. The CDR3 DNA sequence: TGTGCCACCAGTGATTTGAGCAGAAATCAGCCCCAGCATTTT. Translation: CATSDLSRNQPQHF. The gene calls are TRBV24-1 and TRBJ1-5; no reliable D call. Germline-derived CDR1 and CDR2 are KGHDR and SFDVKD. Deletions cut 0 bases from V and 4 bases from J, with 6 bases between. This CDR3 is built from 14 residues.

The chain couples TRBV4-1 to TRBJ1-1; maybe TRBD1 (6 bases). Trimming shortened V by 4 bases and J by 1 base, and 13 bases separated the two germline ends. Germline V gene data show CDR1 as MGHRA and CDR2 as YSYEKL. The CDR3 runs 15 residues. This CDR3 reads CASSRTGTKNTEAFF. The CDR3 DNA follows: TGCGCCAGCAGCCGGACCGGGACAAAGAACACTGAAGCTTTCTTT.

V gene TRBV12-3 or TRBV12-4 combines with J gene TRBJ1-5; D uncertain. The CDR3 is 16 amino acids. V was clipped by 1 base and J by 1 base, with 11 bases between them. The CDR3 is CASSLGGFGSNQPQHF. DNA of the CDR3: TGTGCCAGCAGTTTAGGAGGGTTTGGCAGCAATCAGCCCCAGCATTTT.

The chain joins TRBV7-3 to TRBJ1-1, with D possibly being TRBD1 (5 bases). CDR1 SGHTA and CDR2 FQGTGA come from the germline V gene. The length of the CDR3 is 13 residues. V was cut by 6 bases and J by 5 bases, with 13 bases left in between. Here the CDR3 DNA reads TGTGCCAGCAGGCAGGGTCATCAGACTGAAGCTTTCTTT. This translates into CASRQGHQTEAFF.

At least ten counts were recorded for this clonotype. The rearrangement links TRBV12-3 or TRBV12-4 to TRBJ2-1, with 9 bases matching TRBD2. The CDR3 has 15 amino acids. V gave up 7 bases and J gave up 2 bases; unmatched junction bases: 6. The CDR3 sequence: CASTQTSGPYNEQFF. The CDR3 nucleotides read TGTGCCAGCACCCAGACTAGCGGACCCTACAATGAGCAGTTCTTC.

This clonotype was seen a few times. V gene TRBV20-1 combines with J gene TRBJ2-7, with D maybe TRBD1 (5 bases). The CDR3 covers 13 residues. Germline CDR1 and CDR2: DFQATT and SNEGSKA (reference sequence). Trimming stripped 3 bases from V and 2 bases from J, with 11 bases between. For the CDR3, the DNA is TGCAGTGCTAGCGAAGGGGTCACCTACGAGCAGTACGTC. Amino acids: CSASEGVTYEQYV.

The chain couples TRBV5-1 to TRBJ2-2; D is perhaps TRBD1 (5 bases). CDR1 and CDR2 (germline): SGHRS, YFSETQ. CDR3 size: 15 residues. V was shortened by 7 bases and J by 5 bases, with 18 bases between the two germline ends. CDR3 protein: CASYLGLDATGELFF. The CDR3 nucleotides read TGCGCCAGCTACCTGGGGCTCGATGCTACCGGGGAGCTGTTTTTT.

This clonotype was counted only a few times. DNA for the CDR3: TGTGCCAGCAGCTACCGGGACAGGGGATTTGATACGCAGTATTTT. It is translated as CASSYRDRGFDTQYF. The chain joins TRBV5-6 to TRBJ2-3, with 10 bases identical to TRBD1. This CDR3 comprises 15 residues. The V segment lost 3 bases and the J segment 6 bases; nucleotides outside the gene matches: 7. Per germline, CDR1 SGHDT and CDR2 YYEEEE.

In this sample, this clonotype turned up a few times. For the CDR3, the DNA is TGCAGTGCAAGACCCCGACAGGGAGGCACAGATACGCAGTATTTT. Translation gives CSARPRQGGTDTQYF. J is TRBJ2-3 and V is TRBV20-1; 7 bases are shared with TRBD1. The CDR3 runs to 15 residues. Germline V gene sequence: CDR1 DFQATT, CDR2 SNEGSKA (reference sequence). With V trimmed by 6 bases and J by 1 base, 10 bases remained unmatched.

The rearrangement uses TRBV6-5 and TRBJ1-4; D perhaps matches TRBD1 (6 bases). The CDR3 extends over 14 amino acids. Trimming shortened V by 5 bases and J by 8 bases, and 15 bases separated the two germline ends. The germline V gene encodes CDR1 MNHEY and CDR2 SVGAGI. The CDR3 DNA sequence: TGTGCCAGCAGTGGCAGACAGGCAGGGGAAAAACTGTTTTTT. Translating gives CASSGRQAGEKLFF.

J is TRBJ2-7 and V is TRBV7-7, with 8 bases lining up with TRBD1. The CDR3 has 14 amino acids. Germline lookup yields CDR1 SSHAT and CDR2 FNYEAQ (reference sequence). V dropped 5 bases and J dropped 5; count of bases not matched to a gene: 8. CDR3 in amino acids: CASSPWTGSNEQYF. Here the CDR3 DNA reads TGTGCCAGCAGCCCGTGGACAGGGTCAAACGAGCAGTACTTC.

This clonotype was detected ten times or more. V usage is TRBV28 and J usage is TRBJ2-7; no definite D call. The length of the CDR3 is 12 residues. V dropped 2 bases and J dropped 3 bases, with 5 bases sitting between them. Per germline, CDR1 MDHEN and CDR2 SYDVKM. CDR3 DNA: TGTGCCAGCAGTTTAAAAGGCTACGAGCAGTACGTC. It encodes CASSLKGYEQYV.